The rows below give T cell receptor beta chains drawn from one sample of a study of T-cell reconstitution after alpha-beta-depleted transplantation in children. TCRdb reprocessed the PCR reads via MiXCR and lists one record per CDR3 protein. In the table there are 670,000 or so distinct CDR3 sequences, around 14% of which are singletons. The specimen was PBMCs, collected before TCRalphabeta/CD19-depleted stem cell transplant. The receptors shown here come from a girl under 10 years old with congenital amegakaryocytic thrombocytopenia, due to receive a stem cell transplant. Each CDR3 is given with its conserved first and last residue. The D gene is left open where the match is weak. Some rows have no size entry. The others give once, few or many, or a class for an expanded clone.

V,D,size,J,DNA,CDR3
TRBV3-1,NA,few,TRBJ1-1,TGTGCCAGCAGCCAAGGGGCCATGAACACTGAAGCTTTCTTT,CASSQGAMNTEAFF
TRBV20-1,TRBD1,many,TRBJ2-1,TGCAGTGCTAGCGGGGACAGCCCGGGCAATGAGCAGTTCTTC,CSASGDSPGNEQFF
TRBV6-5,NA,many,TRBJ1-5,TGTGCCAGCAGTTCCTCGGACGAAGGCAATCAGCCCCAGCATTTT,CASSSSDEGNQPQHF
TRBV12-3/TRBV12-4,NA,NA,TRBJ2-1,TGTGCCAGCAGCACCGCCGGGGCGACTGCCTACAATGAGCAGTTCTTC,CASSTAGATAYNEQFF
TRBV30,TRBD1,few,TRBJ1-4,TGTGCCACCAGGGACAGGGGAGTTGAAAAACTGTTTTTT,CATRDRGVEKLFF
TRBV11-2,TRBD2,NA,TRBJ2-1,TGTGCCAGCAGCTCGGGACTAGGGGACAATGAGCAGTTCTTC,CASSSGLGDNEQFF
TRBV10-3,NA,few,TRBJ1-5,TGTGCCATCGCCCGTTCCAACAATCAGCCCCAGCATTTT,CAIARSNNQPQHF
TRBV7-2,NA,many,TRBJ1-1,TGTGCCAGCAGCTTAGGGCCCACAGGGTCAAGTGTGAGGAACACTGAAGCTTTCTTT,CASSLGPTGSSVRNTEAFF
TRBV5-1,NA,many,TRBJ1-4,TGCGCCAGCAGCCGGGACCGATACTACGAAAAACTGTTTTTT,CASSRDRYYEKLFF
TRBV7-2,NA,many,TRBJ2-1,TGTGCCAGCAGCTCCCTTGTTGGCCTAGGAGGGGTCGATGAGCAGTTCTTC,CASSSLVGLGGVDEQFF
TRBV20-1,NA,many,TRBJ1-2,TGCAGTGCTAGAGATCTGGGGGTTGGCGGCTACACCTTC,CSARDLGVGGYTF
TRBV12-3/TRBV12-4,NA,NA,TRBJ2-7,TGTGCCAGCAGTTTTCAGCTGGGGCGGAGGGAGCAGTACTTC,CASSFQLGRREQYF
TRBV5-1,NA,few,TRBJ2-1,TGCGCCAGCAGCGGTCGACGGAATGAGCAGTTCTTC,CASSGRRNEQFF
TRBV2,TRBD1,NA,TRBJ2-3,TGTGCCAGCAGTGAGGGACAGGGGACCACAGATACGCAGTATTTT,CASSEGQGTTDTQYF
TRBV5-1,TRBD1,few,TRBJ2-2,TGCGCCAGCAGCGAGCCGGGACAGGGCGTCCCCGGGGAGCTGTTTTTT,CASSEPGQGVPGELFF
TRBV20-1,TRBD1,NA,TRBJ1-6,TGCTGTGCGAGCAATGGCGGAACAGGGGATCGGAATTCACCCCTCCACTTT,CCASNGGTGDRNSPLHF
TRBV5-1,TRBD2,few,TRBJ2-4,TGCGCCAGCAGCTTGGCAGCGGGAGAACGAGGAGACATTCAGTACTTC,CASSLAAGERGDIQYF
TRBV28,TRBD2,few,TRBJ2-2,TGTGCCACTGGGGGGATTAGCGGGTCCCAATCCGGGGAGCTGTTTTTT,CATGGISGSQSGELFF
TRBV10-3,TRBD2,many,TRBJ2-1,TGTGCCATCAGTGCTTCGCTAGCGGGAGGCGGGGATGAGCAGTTCTTC,CAISASLAGGGDEQFF